What follows is one T cell receptor (beta chain) and its context. Its specificity is not known. The sample is drawn from a study of shared clonotypes between healthy human individuals. Only in-frame clones appear in the TCRdb table, and some are missing; sequencing was by immunoSEQ multiplex PCR. Here the sample spans fewer than 2.5 million clones, under 95% being singletons. This CDR3 spans 15 amino acids. Per the germline V gene, CDR1 is MNHNS and CDR2 is SASEGT. V lost 6 bases to trimming and J lost 4 bases, with 15 bases between them. Whole-study findings and limits: Blood alone was sampled, and tissue repertoires likely differ.

This TCR was recovered from a man aged 18 to 29 in good health. Some clones in this sample may be carry-over from other donors' samples. The specimen was naive CD4+ T cells from PBMCs. Described subset: CD45RA+ positively selected. This sequence joins TRBV6-1 and TRBJ1-4, with a tentative D call TRBD1 (5 bases). The CDR3: CASSRGGGINEKLFF. DNA of the CDR3: TGTGCCAGCAGCCGGGGCGGGGGGATTAATGAAAAACTGTTTTTT.